The 19 T cell receptor beta chains given below trace back to one sample, sequenced in a study of T cell clonality in common variable immunodeficiency. Sequenced by immunoSEQ multiplex PCR; TCRdb stores in-frame clones only, minus some. The sample presents around 24,000 clones, none singletons. The antigens these receptors bind are not known. Study results and limitations: Reportedly, TCR beta sequences from common variable immunodeficiency showed fewer deletions and N-nucleotide insertions.

The specimen sequenced was peripheral blood mononuclear cells. These receptors were taken from a human donor with common variable immunodeficiency.

This clone was seen ten or more times. The read gets to within 3 residues of the CDR3 end, and the germline J gene fills in the rest. V usage is TRBV5-1 and J usage is TRBJ2-2; TRBD1 matches at 12 bases. Germline V gene data show CDR1 as SGHRS and CDR2 as YFSETQ. The CDR3 is 17 residues long. Trimming cost V 0 bases and J 5 bases; bases outside gene matches: 5. The DNA read from the CDR3 is TGCGCCAGCAGCTTGGAGGGGACAGGGGGCAATACCGGGGAG. It yields the protein CASSLEGTGGNTGE. In full, the CDR3 reads CASSLEGTGGNTGELFF.

Notes on this clone: The read halts 3 residues ahead of the CDR3 end, with the missing end drawn from the germline J gene. The chain combines TRBV7-3 with TRBJ1-5; 7 nucleotides line up with TRBD1. The CDR3 consists of 13 residues. The V segment lost 5 bases and the J segment 4 bases; nucleotides outside the gene matches: 2. Looked up from germline, CDR1 is SGHTA and CDR2 is FQGTGA. The sequenced CDR3 bases are TGTGCCAGCAGCCCGGACAGGAATCAGCCC. Its translation: CASSPDRNQP. The whole CDR3 is CASSPDRNQPQHF.

This clone has just a few counts. CDR3 sequence: CASSSLTSGSSYNEQFF. The DNA read from the CDR3 is TGTGCCAGCTCATCCTTGACTAGCGGGAGCTCCTACAATGAG. The chain joins TRBV18 to TRBJ2-1; 12 nucleotides match TRBD2. The CDR3 end falls 3 residues outside the read, so it is completed with the germline J gene. V dropped 5 bases and J dropped 0; count of bases not matched to a gene: 5. The CDR3 loop spans 17 amino acids. Looked up from germline, CDR1 is KGHSH and CDR2 is LQKENI.

This clone was detected only a few times. One end of the junction fails to match germline, which may point to a read error. With the read ending 3 residues before the CDR3 end, the germline J gene is used to fill in that end. The chain employs TRBV7-9 and TRBJ1-6; no definite D call. Looked up from germline, CDR1 is SEHNR and CDR2 is FQNEAQ (reference sequence). The CDR3 is 13 amino acids. CDR3 loop: CSSSLYQDSPLHF. CDR3 bases read: TGTTCCAGCAGCTTATATCAGGATTCACCC.

This clone occurred a few times. The read falls 3 residues short of the CDR3 end, and the missing part is taken from the germline J gene. The V and J genes are TRBV7-9 and TRBJ1-4; D gene unclear. Deletions cut 0 bases from V and 5 bases from J, with 10 bases between. This CDR3 region has 15 residues. Germline assignment: CDR1 SEHNR and CDR2 FQNEAQ (reference sequence). The CDR3 DNA, read in part, is TGTGCCAGCAGCTTAGCGAGTCAGAGGAATGAAAAA. Translated, it gives CASSLASQRNEK. The CDR3, in full, reads CASSLASQRNEKLFF.

This clone was counted between two and nine times. The read ends 3 residues early relative to the CDR3; the germline J gene fills the gap. The chain joins TRBV7-3 to TRBJ1-2; D is uncertain. Trimming shortened V by 5 bases and J by 5 bases, and 12 bases separated the two germline ends. The CDR3 consists of 13 residues. The germline CDR1 and CDR2 sequences are SGHTA and FQGTGA. CDR3 DNA (partial): TGTGCCAGCAGCCCCGGTGAGCTATATGGC. Translating it yields CASSPGELYG. The entire CDR3 reads CASSPGELYGYTF. Based on the CDR3 plus reference TRBV7-3 and TRBJ1-2, the full variable domain is GAGVSQTPSNKVTEKGKYVELRCDPISGHTALYWYRQSLGQGPEFLIYFQGTGAADDSGLPNDRFFAVRPEGSVSTLKIQRTERGDSAVYLCASSPGELYGYTFGSGTRLTVV.

This clone was seen many times. The read is 3 residues too short to cover the CDR3 end, so that end is filled in from the germline J gene. This rearrangement joins TRBV29-1 to TRBJ2-4, with a tentative D call TRBD1 (6 bases). Germline lookup yields CDR1 SQVTM and CDR2 ANQGSEA. Trimming took off 6 bases at V and 6 bases at J, with 12 bases between the two ends. There are 12 residues in the CDR3. Incomplete CDR3 DNA: TGCAGCGTACTCGAAGGGGGAAACATT. Its translation: CSVLEGGNI. The whole CDR3 reads CSVLEGGNIQYF.

This clone was counted at least ten times. The CDR3 extends 3 residues past the end of the read, so its final part is completed from the germline J gene. This chain joins TRBV10-3 and TRBJ1-1; D is possibly TRBD1 (5 bases). Trimming took 6 bases from V and 0 from J, leaving 11 bases between them. This CDR3 contains 14 residues. Germline-derived CDR1 and CDR2 are ENHRY and SYGVKD. Incomplete CDR3 DNA: TGTGCCATCAGCCTACAGGCCATGAACACTGAA. Protein sequence: CAISLQAMNTE. The full CDR3 protein is CAISLQAMNTEAFF.

There are a few counts of this clone. From the germline J gene comes the end of the CDR3, since the read stops 3 residues before it. V and J are TRBV20-1 and TRBJ2-3, with D perhaps matching TRBD2 (5 bases). This CDR3 contains 13 residues. Germline V lookup: CDR1 DFQATT, CDR2 SNEGSKA (reference sequence). Trimming shortened V by 6 bases and J by 4 bases, and 14 bases separated the two germline ends. CDR3: CSAVERMADTQYF. Incomplete CDR3 DNA: TGCAGTGCCGTGGAGCGGATGGCAGATACG.

This clone has at least ten counts. The read stops 3 residues short of the end of the CDR3; the missing end is completed from the germline J gene. The V gene is TRBV6-1, the J gene TRBJ2-5, with 10 bases aligning to TRBD1. Losses at the gene ends were 4 bases for V and 4 bases for J; bases not matched to a gene: 6. The CDR3 contains 15 residues. Germline CDR1 MNHNS, CDR2 SASEGT. The sequenced part of the CDR3 DNA is TGTGCCAGCAGTGCCTCGACAGGGGGCGCAGAGACC. Its translation: CASSASTGGAET. The CDR3 reads in full as CASSASTGGAETQYF.

In this sample, this clone turned up many times. With the read ending 3 residues before the CDR3 end, the germline J gene is used to fill in that end. The chain has TRBV20-1 and TRBJ2-2; 10 nucleotides align to TRBD2. Per the germline V gene, CDR1 is DFQATT and CDR2 is SNEGSKA (reference sequence). The CDR3 is made up of 15 amino acids. After removal of 5 bases from V and 1 base from J, the junction contained 4 bases not matched to a gene. This chain's CDR3 is CSAPSGGLNTGELFF. The sequenced CDR3 bases are TGCAGTGCTCCTAGCGGGGGACTGAACACCGGGGAG.

Remarks on this clone: The read ends 3 residues early relative to the CDR3; the germline J gene fills the gap. The sample contains more than one DNA sequence encoding this CDR3. V and J are TRBV7-6 and TRBJ2-6, with 11 bases matching TRBD2. The CDR3 runs 18 residues. CDR1 SGHVS and CDR2 FNYEAQ come from the germline V gene. The V segment lost 5 bases and the J segment 4 bases; nucleotides outside the gene matches: 10. The CDR3: CASSLTSGKTSGANVLTF. The sequenced part of the CDR3 DNA is TGTGCCAGCAGCCTGACTAGCGGGAAGACCTCGGGGGCCAACGTC. Full variable domain (missing parts from reference TRBV7-6 and TRBJ2-6): GAGVSQSPRYKVTKRGQDVALRCDPISGHVSLYWYRQALGQGPEFLTYFNYEAQQDKSGLPNDRFSAERPEGSISTLTIQRTEQRDSAMYRCASSLTSGKTSGANVLTFGAGSRLTVL.

This clone has only a few counts. The sequence runs out 3 residues before the end of the CDR3; the remainder is reconstructed from the germline J gene. This chain connects TRBV6-1 to TRBJ2-7; D might be TRBD1 (5 bases). This CDR3 is 14 amino acids long. Germline V lookup: CDR1 MNHNS, CDR2 SASEGT. The V gene lost 2 bases and the J gene lost 4 bases, with 12 bases spanning the gap. This chain's CDR3 is CASSEIRGQYEQYF. The part of the CDR3 DNA that was read is TGTGCCAGCAGTGAAATTAGGGGCCAGTACGAG.

Details on this clone: The CDR3 end lies 3 residues beyond the end of the read and is filled in from the germline J gene. The rearrangement uses TRBV7-6 and TRBJ2-1, with D possibly being TRBD1 (5 bases). The CDR3 extends over 15 amino acids. The V gene's germline CDR1 is SGHVS and CDR2 FNYEAQ. The V end was cut by 1 base, the J end by 7 bases, with 14 bases between. CDR3 sequence reads: CASSLEHGARNEQFF. The covered CDR3 bases are TGTGCCAGCAGCTTAGAACATGGGGCCAGAAATGAG. Variable domain in full (rest from reference TRBV7-6 and TRBJ2-1): GAGVSQSPRYKVTKRGQDVALRCDPISGHVSLYWYRQALGQGPEFLTYFNYEAQQDKSGLPNDRFSAERPEGSISTLTIQRTEQRDSAMYRCASSLEHGARNEQFFGPGTRLTVL.

Worth noting for this clone: The read terminates 3 residues ahead of where the CDR3 ends, so the germline J gene completes it. The rearrangement joins TRBV19 to TRBJ2-5; TRBD2 is a possible D gene (5 bases). Looked up from germline, CDR1 is LNHDA and CDR2 is SQIVND (reference sequence). Trimming took off 10 bases at V and 7 bases at J, with 25 bases between the two ends. CDR3 length: 15 residues. CDR3 bases read: TGTGCCACTAGATCACCCGGCTGGCCCCGGGGGACC. The encoded protein is CATRSPGWPRGT. The entire CDR3 protein reads CATRSPGWPRGTQYF.

In its sample, this clone was seen a few times. Read data end 3 residues before the CDR3 end; the end is taken from the germline J gene. The V gene is TRBV2, the J gene TRBJ1-4; TRBD1 agrees at 7 bases. With V trimmed by 6 bases and J by 4 bases, 5 bases remained unmatched. Germline V gene data show CDR1 as SNHLY and CDR2 as FYNNEI. This CDR3 is 14 amino acids long. The CDR3 bases that were read are TGTGCCAGCAGCGGGACAGCCTATAATGAAAAA. This codes for CASSGTAYNEK. The CDR3 as a whole reads CASSGTAYNEKLFF.

There are a few counts of this clone. The CDR3 extends 3 residues past the end of the read, so its final part is completed from the germline J gene. The V call is TRBV5-1, the J call TRBJ2-3; D possibly corresponds to TRBD2 (6 bases). The germline V gene encodes CDR1 SGHRS and CDR2 YFSETQ. V was pared by 0 bases and J by 0 bases, with 8 bases between. The CDR3 has 15 amino acids. The CDR3 loop is CASSLGRGSTDTQYF. Partial CDR3 DNA: TGCGCCAGCAGCTTGGGGCGGGGAAGCACAGATACG.

This clone was observed many times. The CDR3 end lies 3 residues beyond the end of the read and is filled in from the germline J gene. The J gene is TRBJ1-2, the V gene TRBV4-1, with 8 bases matching TRBD1. Per the germline V gene, CDR1 is MGHRA and CDR2 is YSYEKL. This CDR3 spans 15 amino acids. The V segment lost 8 bases and the J segment 6 bases; nucleotides outside the gene matches: 14. CDR3 bases read: TGCGCCAGCCGCTATCCGGACAGGGTGGTCGATGGC. This encodes CASRYPDRVVDG. The entire CDR3 is CASRYPDRVVDGYTF.

This clone was counted between two and nine times. The read is 3 residues too short to cover the CDR3 end, so that end is filled in from the germline J gene. This chain uses TRBV6-1 with TRBJ2-1; 9 nucleotides match TRBD2. Trimming cost V 5 bases and J 8 bases; bases outside gene matches: 10. The CDR3 contains 15 residues. Germline V gene data show CDR1 as MNHNS and CDR2 as SASEGT. CDR3 bases read: TGTGCCAGCAGTCAAGTTGGCGGGAGGGCCTATGAG. It is translated as CASSQVGGRAYE. The full CDR3 protein is CASSQVGGRAYEQFF.